The entry below describes one TCR beta chain. The data belong to a study of blood T cell repertoires in COVID-19. Study-wide background: COVID-19 samples collected from the United States, Italy and Spain covered acute and convalescent phases. PBMCs, B-cell-depleted T cells, or T cells were the source of the cDNA or gDNA that made up the material.

The J segment lost 6 bases and the V segment lost 6 bases, leaving 18 bases of the junction unmatched. The CDR3 totals 17 residues. The germline CDR1 and CDR2 sequences are KGHSH and LQKENI. Authors' methods: Amplification of reference gene primers was used by the study to estimate nucleated cell counts. TCRdb's copy holds only in-frame clones and misses some; the assay was immunoSEQ multiplex PCR. V, J and clone size were drawn from that table, and D and trimming were deduced from the DNA. The sample has about 65,000 clones; about 82% are singletons. The V call is TRBV18, the J call TRBJ1-2; 8 bases match TRBD1. Sample: peripheral blood. The receptor was isolated from a human donor in a cohort sampled during active COVID-19. The CDR3 DNA follows: TGTGCCAGCTCCCAAGGACAGGGTCATCTTGAATCGGATGGCTACACCTTC. Protein: CASSQGQGHLESDGYTF.